This record covers a single T cell receptor beta chain. Its antigen is as yet unknown. The sample is drawn from a study of shared clonotypes between healthy human individuals. Overall study context: A donor's plate count was three for CD4 naive and three for CD4 memory; CD8 naive had two and CD8 memory one.

For sorted subsets, approximately 0.2 ug DNA per replicate equaled about 30,000 T cell genomes. Libraries were prepared by immunoSEQ multiplex PCR; TCRdb keeps only in-frame clonotypes and omits some of them. The sample yields approximately 1,500,000 clones, 95% to 99% seen once. The CDR3 is 14 residues long. V lost 7 bases and J lost 0, with 13 bases in between. Looked up from germline, CDR1 is MDHEN and CDR2 is SYDVKM. Overall study results and limits: Clonotypes that were shared across several donors made up roughly 5% of naive CD4 clonotypes. What rarefaction showed was incomplete sorted-subset sequencing despite large depth.

Sequenced sample: naive CD4+ T cells sorted from blood. The subset is: CD45RA+ positively selected. This sequence joins TRBV28 and TRBJ2-7; D is unclear. This sequence was found in a man aged 30 to 45 in good health. The chain's CDR3 is CASIGAGSSYEQYF. The DNA for the CDR3 is TGTGCCAGCATTGGTGCAGGATCCTCCTACGAGCAGTACTTC.